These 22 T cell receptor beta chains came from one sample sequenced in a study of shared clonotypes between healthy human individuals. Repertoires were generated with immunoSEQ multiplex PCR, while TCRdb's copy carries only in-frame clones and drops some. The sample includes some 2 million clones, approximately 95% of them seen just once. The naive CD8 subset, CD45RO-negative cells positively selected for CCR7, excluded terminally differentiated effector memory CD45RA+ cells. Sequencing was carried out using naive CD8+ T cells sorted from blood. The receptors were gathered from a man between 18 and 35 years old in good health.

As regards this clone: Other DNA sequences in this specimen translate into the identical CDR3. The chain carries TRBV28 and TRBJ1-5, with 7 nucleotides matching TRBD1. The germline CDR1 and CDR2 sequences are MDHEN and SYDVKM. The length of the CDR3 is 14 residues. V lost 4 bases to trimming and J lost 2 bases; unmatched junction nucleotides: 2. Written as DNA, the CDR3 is TGTGCCAGCAGTTACAGGGGTGGCAATCAGCCCCAGCATTTT. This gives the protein CASSYRGGNQPQHF. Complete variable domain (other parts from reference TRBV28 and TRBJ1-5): DVKVTQSSRYLVKRTGEKVFLECVQDMDHENMFWYRQDPGLGLRLIYFSYDVKMKEKGDIPEGYSVSREKKERFSLILESASTNQTSMYLCASSYRGGNQPQHFGDGTRLSIL.

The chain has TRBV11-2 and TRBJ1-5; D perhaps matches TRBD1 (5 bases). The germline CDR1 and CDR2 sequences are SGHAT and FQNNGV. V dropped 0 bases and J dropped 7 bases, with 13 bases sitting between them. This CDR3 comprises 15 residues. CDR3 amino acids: CASSLDQGGAQPQHF. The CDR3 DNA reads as TGTGCCAGCAGCTTAGATCAGGGAGGGGCCCAGCCCCAGCATTTT.

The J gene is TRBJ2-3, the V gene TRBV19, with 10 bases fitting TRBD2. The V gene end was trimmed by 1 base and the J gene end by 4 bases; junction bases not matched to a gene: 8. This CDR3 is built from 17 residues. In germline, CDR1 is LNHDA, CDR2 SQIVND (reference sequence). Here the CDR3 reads CASSIGLKRGGADTQYF. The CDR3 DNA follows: TGTGCCAGTAGTATAGGTCTAAAGCGGGGGGGAGCAGATACGCAGTATTTT.

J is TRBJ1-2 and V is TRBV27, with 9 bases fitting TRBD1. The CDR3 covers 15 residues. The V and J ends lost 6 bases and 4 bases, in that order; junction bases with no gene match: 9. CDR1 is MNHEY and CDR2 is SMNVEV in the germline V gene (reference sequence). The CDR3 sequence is CASSRGTGPGYGYTF. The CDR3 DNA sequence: TGTGCCAGCAGCCGCGGGACAGGGCCAGGCTATGGCTACACCTTC.

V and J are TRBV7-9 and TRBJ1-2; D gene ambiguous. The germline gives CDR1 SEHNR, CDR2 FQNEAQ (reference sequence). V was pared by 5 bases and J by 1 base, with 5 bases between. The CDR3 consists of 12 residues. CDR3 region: CASSPDNYGYTF. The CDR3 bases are TGTGCCAGCAGCCCGGATAACTATGGCTACACCTTC. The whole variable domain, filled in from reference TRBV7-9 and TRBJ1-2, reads DTGVSQNPRHKITKRGQNVTFRCDPISEHNRLYWYRQTLGQGPEFLTYFQNEAQLEKSRLLSDRFSAERPKGSFSTLEIQRTEQGDSAMYLCASSPDNYGYTFGSGTRLTVV.

The chain's CDR3 is CASSWSSYEQYF. CDR3 sequence (DNA): TGCGCCAGCAGTTGGAGCTCCTACGAGCAGTACTTC. The chain uses TRBV10-2 and TRBJ2-7; no clear D. The CDR3 sequence is 12 residues long. Per germline, CDR1 WSHSY and CDR2 SAAADI. Trimming removed 5 bases at V and 0 bases at J, with 5 bases between.

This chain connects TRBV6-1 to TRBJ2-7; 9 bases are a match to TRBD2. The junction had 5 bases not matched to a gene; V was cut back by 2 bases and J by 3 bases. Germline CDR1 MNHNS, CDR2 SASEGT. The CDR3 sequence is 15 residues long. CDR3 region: CASSEPSTSGYEQYF. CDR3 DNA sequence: TGTGCCAGCAGTGAACCCTCGACTAGCGGCTACGAGCAGTACTTC.

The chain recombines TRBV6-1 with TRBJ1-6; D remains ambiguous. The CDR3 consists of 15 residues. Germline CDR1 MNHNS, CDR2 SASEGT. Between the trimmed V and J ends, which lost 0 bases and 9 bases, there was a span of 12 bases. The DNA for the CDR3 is TGTGCCAGCAGTGAAGCGGACTGGTCGGCTTCACCCCTCCACTTT. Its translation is CASSEADWSASPLHF.

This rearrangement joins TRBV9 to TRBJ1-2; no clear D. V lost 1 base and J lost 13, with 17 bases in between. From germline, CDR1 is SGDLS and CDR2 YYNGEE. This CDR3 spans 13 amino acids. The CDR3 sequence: CASSVFDEAAATF. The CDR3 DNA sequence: TGTGCCAGCAGCGTATTCGACGAGGCGGCAGCCACCTTC. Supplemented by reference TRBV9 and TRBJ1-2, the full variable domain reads DSGVTQTPKHLITATGQRVTLRCSPRSGDLSVYWYQQSLDQGLQFLIQYYNGEERAKGNILERFSAQQFPDLHSELNLSSLELGDSALYFCASSVFDEAAATFGSGTRLTVV.

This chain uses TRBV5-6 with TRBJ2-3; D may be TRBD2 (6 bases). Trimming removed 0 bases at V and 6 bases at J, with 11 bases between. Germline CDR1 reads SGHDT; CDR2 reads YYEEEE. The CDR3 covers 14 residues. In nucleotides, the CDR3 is TGTGCCAGCAGCTTGGGGGGGAGGTCGGATACGCAGTATTTT. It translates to CASSLGGRSDTQYF.

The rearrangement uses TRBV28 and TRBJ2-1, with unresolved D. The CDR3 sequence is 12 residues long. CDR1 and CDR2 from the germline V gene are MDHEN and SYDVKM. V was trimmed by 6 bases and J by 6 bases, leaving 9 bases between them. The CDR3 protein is CASSRTVNEQFF. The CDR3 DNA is TGTGCCAGCAGCCGGACCGTCAATGAGCAGTTCTTC. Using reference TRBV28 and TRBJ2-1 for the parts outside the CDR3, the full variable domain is DVKVTQSSRYLVKRTGEKVFLECVQDMDHENMFWYRQDPGLGLRLIYFSYDVKMKEKGDIPEGYSVSREKKERFSLILESASTNQTSMYLCASSRTVNEQFFGPGTRLTVL.

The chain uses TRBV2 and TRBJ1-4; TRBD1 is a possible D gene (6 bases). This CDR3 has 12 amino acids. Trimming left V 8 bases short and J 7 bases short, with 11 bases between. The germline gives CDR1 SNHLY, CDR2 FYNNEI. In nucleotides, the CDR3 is TGTGCCAGCGGGGCAGGGGTTGAAAAACTGTTTTTT. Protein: CASGAGVEKLFF.

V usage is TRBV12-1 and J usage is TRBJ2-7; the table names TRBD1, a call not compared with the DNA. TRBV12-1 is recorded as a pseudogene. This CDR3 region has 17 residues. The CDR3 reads CASSFYYDRALAYEQYF. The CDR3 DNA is TGTGCCAGCAGCTTTTATTACGACAGAGCCTTGGCCTACGAGCAGTACTTC.

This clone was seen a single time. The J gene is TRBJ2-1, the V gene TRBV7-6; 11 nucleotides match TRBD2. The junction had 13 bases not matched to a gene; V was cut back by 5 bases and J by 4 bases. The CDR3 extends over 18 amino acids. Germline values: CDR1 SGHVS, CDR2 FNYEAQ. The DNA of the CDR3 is TGTGCCAGCAGCCCCCAAGACCCTAGCGGGGGGTATTACAATGAGCAGTTCTTC. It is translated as CASSPQDPSGGYYNEQFF.

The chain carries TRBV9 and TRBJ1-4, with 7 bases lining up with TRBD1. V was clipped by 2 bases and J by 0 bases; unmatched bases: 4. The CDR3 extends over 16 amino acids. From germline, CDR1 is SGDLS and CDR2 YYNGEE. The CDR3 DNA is TGTGCCAGCAGCGTGGGGACAGCCCCAACTAATGAAAAACTGTTTTTT. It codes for CASSVGTAPTNEKLFF.

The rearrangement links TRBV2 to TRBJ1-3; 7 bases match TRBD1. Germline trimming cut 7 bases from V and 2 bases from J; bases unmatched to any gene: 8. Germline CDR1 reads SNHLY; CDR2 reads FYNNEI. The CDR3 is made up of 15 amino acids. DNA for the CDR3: TGTGCCAGCATCAAAGCGACAGGGACTGGAAACACCATATATTTT. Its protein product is CASIKATGTGNTIYF.

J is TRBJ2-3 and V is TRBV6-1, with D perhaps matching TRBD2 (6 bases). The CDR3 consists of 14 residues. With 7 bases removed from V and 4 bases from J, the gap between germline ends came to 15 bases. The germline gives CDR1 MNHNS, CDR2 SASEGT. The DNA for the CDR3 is TGTGCCAGCATCCCGTGGGAGGAACCAGATACGCAGTATTTT. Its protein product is CASIPWEEPDTQYF.

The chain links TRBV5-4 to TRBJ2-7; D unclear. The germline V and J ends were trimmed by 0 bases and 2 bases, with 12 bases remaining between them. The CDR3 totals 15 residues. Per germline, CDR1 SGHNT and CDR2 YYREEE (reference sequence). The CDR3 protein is CASSLAPDSPYEQYF. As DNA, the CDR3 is TGTGCCAGCAGCTTGGCCCCAGACTCCCCCTACGAGCAGTACTTC.

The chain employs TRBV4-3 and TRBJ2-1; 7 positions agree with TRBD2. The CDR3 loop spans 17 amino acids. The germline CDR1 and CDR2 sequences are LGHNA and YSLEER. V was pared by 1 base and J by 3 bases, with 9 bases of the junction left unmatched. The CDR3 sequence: CASSQVALAEGYNEQFF. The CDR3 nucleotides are TGCGCCAGCAGCCAAGTAGCCCTAGCGGAGGGCTACAATGAGCAGTTCTTC.

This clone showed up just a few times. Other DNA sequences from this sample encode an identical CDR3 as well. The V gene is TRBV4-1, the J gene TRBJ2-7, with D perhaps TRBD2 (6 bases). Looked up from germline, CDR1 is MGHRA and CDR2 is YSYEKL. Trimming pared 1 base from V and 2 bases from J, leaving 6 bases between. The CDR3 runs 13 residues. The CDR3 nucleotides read TGCGCCAGCAGCCAAGGGGAGGCCTACGAGCAGTACTTC. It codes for CASSQGEAYEQYF.

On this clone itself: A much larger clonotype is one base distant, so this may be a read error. The CDR3 loop is CASSLTHEQYF. DNA of the CDR3: TGTGCCAGCAGCTTAACCCACGAGCAGTACTTC. The chain combines TRBV7-9 with TRBJ2-7; D remains ambiguous. CDR1 and CDR2 (germline): SEHNR, FQNEAQ (reference sequence). With 2 bases removed from V and 5 bases from J, the gap between germline ends came to 4 bases. This CDR3 contains 11 residues.

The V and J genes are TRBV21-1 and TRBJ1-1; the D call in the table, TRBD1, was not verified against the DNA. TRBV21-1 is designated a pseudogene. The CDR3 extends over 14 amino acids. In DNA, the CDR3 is TGTGCCAGCACCGTCTACAGGATTAACACTGAAGCTTTCTTT. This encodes CASTVYRINTEAFF.